What follows describes a single T cell receptor (beta chain). The CDR3 contains 18 residues. The germline V gene encodes CDR1 SGHTA and CDR2 FQGNSA. V trimming: 5 bases; J trimming: 5 bases; junction bases outside the gene matches: 17. This specimen comes from a study of Graves' ophthalmopathy and Graves' hyperthyroidism. From RNA, the CDR3 regions of TCR beta chains were amplified and sequenced. A first-round RT-PCR used HTBI primers, followed by a second-round multiplex PCR. Each CDR3 protein gets one entry after TCRdb re-called the multiplex PCR reads with MiXCR. The sample includes 30,000 to 50,000 distinct CDR3 sequences, roughly 49% of them seen just once.

Source material: peripheral blood. The gene calls are TRBV7-2 and TRBJ2-5; 10 bases map to TRBD2. The receptor was derived from an adult woman with stable Graves' hyperthyroidism. CDR3 sequence (DNA): TGTGCCAGCAGCCAAGATGATGCAGGGCTAGCGGGAGAGGAGACCCAGTACTTC. Encoded protein: CASSQDDAGLAGEETQYF.